This T cell receptor beta chain comes out of a study of blood T cells in healthy people across ages. Study-level findings and limits: Total diversity from one million sequenced T cells was likely underestimated.

Comments on this clonotype: Its antigen is as yet unknown.

Approximately 10 milliliters was the volume of peripheral blood drawn from each donor. Through a sample-barcoded 5' primer and a J-beta primer mix, a second PCR was run for roughly 6 to 11 cycles. TCRdb re-called the 5' RACE reads with MiXCR, one entry per CDR3 protein. The profile covers 1 million or so distinct CDR3 sequences, with around 27% appearing a single time and about 0.8% taken by the ten largest. This sample also belongs to another study, concerning T cells of mothers and their children.

Sample: blood. The sequence came from a girl aged 2 to 10 in good health.

CDR3 nucleotide sequence: TGCAGTGCCCTAGACAGGAGATTCAATCAGCCCCAGCATTTT. As protein: CSALDRRFNQPQHF. The rearrangement links TRBV20-1 to TRBJ1-5; D possibly corresponds to TRBD1 (6 bases). The CDR3 extends over 14 amino acids. The germline V gene has CDR1 DFQATT and CDR2 SNEGSKA (reference sequence). V lost 6 bases and J lost 3, with 15 bases in between.